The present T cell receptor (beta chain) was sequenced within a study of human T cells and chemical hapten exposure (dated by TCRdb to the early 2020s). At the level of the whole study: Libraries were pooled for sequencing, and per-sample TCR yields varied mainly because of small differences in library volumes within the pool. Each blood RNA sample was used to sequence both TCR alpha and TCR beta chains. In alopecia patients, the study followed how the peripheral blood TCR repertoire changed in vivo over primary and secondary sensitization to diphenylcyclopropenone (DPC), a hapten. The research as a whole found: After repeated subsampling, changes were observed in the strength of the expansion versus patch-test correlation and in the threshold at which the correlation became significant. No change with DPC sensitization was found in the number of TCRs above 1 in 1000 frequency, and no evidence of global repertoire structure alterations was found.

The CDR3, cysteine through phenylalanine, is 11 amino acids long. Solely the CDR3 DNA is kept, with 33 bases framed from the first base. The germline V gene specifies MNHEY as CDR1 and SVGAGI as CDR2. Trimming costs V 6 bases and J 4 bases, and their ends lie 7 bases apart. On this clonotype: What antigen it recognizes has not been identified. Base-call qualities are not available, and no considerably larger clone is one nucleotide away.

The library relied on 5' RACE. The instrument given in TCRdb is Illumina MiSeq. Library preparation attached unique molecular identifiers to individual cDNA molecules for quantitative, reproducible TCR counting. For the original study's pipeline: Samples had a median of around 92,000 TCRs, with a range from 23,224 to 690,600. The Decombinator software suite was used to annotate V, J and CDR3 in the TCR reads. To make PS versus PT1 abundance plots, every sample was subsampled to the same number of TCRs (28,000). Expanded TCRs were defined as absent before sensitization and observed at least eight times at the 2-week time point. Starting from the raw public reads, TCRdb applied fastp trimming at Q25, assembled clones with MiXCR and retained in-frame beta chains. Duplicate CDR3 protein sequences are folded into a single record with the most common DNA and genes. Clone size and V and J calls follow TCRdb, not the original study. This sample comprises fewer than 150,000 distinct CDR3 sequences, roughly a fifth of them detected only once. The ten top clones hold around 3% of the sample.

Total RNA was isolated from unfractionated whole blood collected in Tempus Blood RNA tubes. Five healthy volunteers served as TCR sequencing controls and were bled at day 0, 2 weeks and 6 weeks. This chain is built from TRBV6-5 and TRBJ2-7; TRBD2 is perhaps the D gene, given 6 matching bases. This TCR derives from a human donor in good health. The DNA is TGTGCCAGCAGGGAGGGATACGAGCAGTACTTC. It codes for CASREGYEQYF.